This T cell receptor (beta chain) appears in the sequencing data of a study of shared clonotypes between healthy human individuals. Study outcomes and limitations: Naive CD4 clonotypes overlapped across a handful of donors at about 5.2%. Limitation of the genetic and exposure-history diversity represented came from the few donors. The expectation was that sequencing depth would affect clonotype sharing among donors.

Naive-designated CD8 cells lacked CD45RO, were positively enriched for CCR7, and omitted terminally differentiated effector memory CD45RA+ cells. V lost 5 bases and J lost 2; bases outside the gene matches: 11. Germline assignment: CDR1 SEHNR and CDR2 FQNEAQ (reference sequence). The CDR3 loop spans 17 amino acids. It was roughly 190 ng DNA, about 30,000 T cell genomes, that sorted-subset replicate PCRs used. Profiling relied on immunoSEQ multiplex PCR, and the TCRdb table lists in-frame clones only, not all of them. The repertoire holds roughly 2,000,000 clones, with roughly 95% as singletons. On this clone: Its antigen is as yet unknown.

V is TRBV7-9 and J is TRBJ2-3; 9 bases match TRBD2. This sequence was found in a young man in good health. Some clones in this sample may be carry-over from other donors' samples. The sequencing input was naive CD8+ T cells from PBMCs. Written as DNA, the CDR3 is TGTGCCAGCAGCCAAGATAGGCTAGCGGGGTCCACAGATACGCAGTATTTT. It translates to CASSQDRLAGSTDTQYF. The full variable domain, its missing parts supplied by reference TRBV7-9 and TRBJ2-3, is DTGVSQNPRHKITKRGQNVTFRCDPISEHNRLYWYRQTLGQGPEFLTYFQNEAQLEKSRLLSDRFSAERPKGSFSTLEIQRTEQGDSAMYLCASSQDRLAGSTDTQYFGPGTRLTVL.